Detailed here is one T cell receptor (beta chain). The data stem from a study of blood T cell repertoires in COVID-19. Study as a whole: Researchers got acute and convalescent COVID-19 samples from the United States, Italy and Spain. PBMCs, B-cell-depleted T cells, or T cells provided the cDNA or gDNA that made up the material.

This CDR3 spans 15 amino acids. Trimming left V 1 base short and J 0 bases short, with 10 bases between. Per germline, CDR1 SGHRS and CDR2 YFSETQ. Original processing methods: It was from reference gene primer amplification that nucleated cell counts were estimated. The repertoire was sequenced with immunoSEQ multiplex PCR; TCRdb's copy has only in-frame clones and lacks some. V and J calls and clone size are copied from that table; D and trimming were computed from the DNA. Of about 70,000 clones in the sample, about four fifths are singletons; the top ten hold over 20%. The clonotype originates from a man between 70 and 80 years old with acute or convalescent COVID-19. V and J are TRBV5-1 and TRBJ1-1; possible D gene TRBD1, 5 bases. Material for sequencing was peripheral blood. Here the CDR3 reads CASSLTGNMNTEAFF. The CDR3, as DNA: TGCGCCAGCAGCTTGACAGGAAACATGAACACTGAAGCTTTCTTT.